A selection of T cell receptor beta chains follows, all from one sample in a study of cytomegalovirus exposure and HLA in healthy donors. This table comes from immunoSEQ multiplex PCR, and its TCRdb copy is limited to in-frame clones, with some not included. The sample consists of some 200,000 clones, more than 80% of them appearing once. Sequenced sample: PBMCs. Receptors were obtained from a woman between 45 and 65 years old in good health and CMV-seropositive. Each CDR3 is given with its conserved first and last residue. D genes are given only for firm matches. The listing skips clone size in some rows; elsewhere it reads once, few, many or a size class.

CDR3nt: TGTGCCAGCAGCTCCACCGGCGGAGGGCCAACCAGGAACACTGAAGCTTTCTTT
CDR3aa: CASSSTGGGPTRNTEAFF
j_gene: TRBJ1-1
abundance: once
v_gene: TRBV7-8
d_gene: -
len: 18

CDR3nt: TGTGCCAGCAGTTTATTAGGTTCGACTAGCACCCTGGGGGAGACCCAGTACTTC
CDR3aa: CASSLLGSTSTLGETQYF
j_gene: TRBJ2-5
abundance: -
v_gene: TRBV28
d_gene: TRBD2
len: 18

CDR3nt: TGTGCCAGCAGTCAGACAGGTCCTAATGAAAAACTGTTTTTT
CDR3aa: CASSQTGPNEKLFF
j_gene: TRBJ1-4
abundance: -
v_gene: TRBV6-1
d_gene: -
len: 14

CDR3nt: TGCGCCAGCAGCTTGGGGCAGGGGCAAGAGACCCAGTACTTC
CDR3aa: CASSLGQGQETQYF
j_gene: TRBJ2-5
abundance: -
v_gene: TRBV5-1
d_gene: -
len: 14

CDR3nt: TGTGCCAGTAGTGGACTAGCGGGGGGGCGTATGCGGGAGACCCAGTACTTC
CDR3aa: CASSGLAGGRMRETQYF
j_gene: TRBJ2-5
abundance: -
v_gene: TRBV19
d_gene: TRBD2
len: 17

CDR3nt: TGTGCCAGCAGTGGACAAGGTTTAAGCTCTGGAAACACCATATATTTT
CDR3aa: CASSGQGLSSGNTIYF
j_gene: TRBJ1-3
abundance: -
v_gene: TRBV2
d_gene: -
len: 16

CDR3nt: TGCGCCAGCAGCTTGGAGGGACACGCGAACACTGAAGCTTTCTTT
CDR3aa: CASSLEGHANTEAFF
j_gene: TRBJ1-1
abundance: few
v_gene: TRBV5-1
d_gene: -
len: 15

CDR3nt: TGTGCCAGCAGTGACGGACCGGGACAGGGGGCTCATGGCTACACCTTC
CDR3aa: CASSDGPGQGAHGYTF
j_gene: TRBJ1-2
abundance: -
v_gene: TRBV6-1
d_gene: TRBD1
len: 16

CDR3nt: TGTGCCAGCAGCTTAGTTGGGACTAGTATCTACAATGAGCAGTTCTTC
CDR3aa: CASSLVGTSIYNEQFF
j_gene: TRBJ2-1
abundance: -
v_gene: TRBV11-3
d_gene: TRBD2
len: 16

CDR3nt: TGTGCCAGCAGTCCAGACAGGGGAGGGTCCTACGAGCAGTACTTC
CDR3aa: CASSPDRGGSYEQYF
j_gene: TRBJ2-7
abundance: -
v_gene: TRBV7-8
d_gene: -
len: 15

CDR3nt: TGTGCCAGCAGTTACCGCGGACAGGGGTACACTGAAGCTTTCTTT
CDR3aa: CASSYRGQGYTEAFF
j_gene: TRBJ1-1
abundance: -
v_gene: TRBV6-6
d_gene: TRBD1
len: 15

CDR3nt: TGTTCCAGCAGCTTCTCGGGGCGGGGGAACACCGGGGAGCTGTTTTTT
CDR3aa: CSSSFSGRGNTGELFF
j_gene: TRBJ2-2
abundance: -
v_gene: TRBV7-9
d_gene: -
len: 16

CDR3nt: TGTGCCAGCAGTCACCCTAGCGGGGGAAAAGATACGCAGTATTTT
CDR3aa: CASSHPSGGKDTQYF
j_gene: TRBJ2-3
abundance: -
v_gene: TRBV6-6
d_gene: TRBD2
len: 15

CDR3nt: TGTGCCTGTGAAGGGGCGGACAACTATGGCTACACCTTC
CDR3aa: CACEGADNYGYTF
j_gene: TRBJ1-2
abundance: -
v_gene: TRBV19
d_gene: -
len: 13

CDR3nt: TGTGCCAGCTCACCACGGTCGGGAGGTGGTGAAAAACTGTTTTTT
CDR3aa: CASSPRSGGGEKLFF
j_gene: TRBJ1-4
abundance: few
v_gene: TRBV18
d_gene: -
len: 15

CDR3nt: TGTGCCAGCTCACCCGGGACAGGGTCCTACGAGCAGTACTTC
CDR3aa: CASSPGTGSYEQYF
j_gene: TRBJ2-7
abundance: -
v_gene: TRBV18
d_gene: TRBD1
len: 14

CDR3nt: TGTGCCAGTAGTATAGCCCGAGGGTCCTACTACGAGCAGTACTTC
CDR3aa: CASSIARGSYYEQYF
j_gene: TRBJ2-7
abundance: -
v_gene: TRBV19
d_gene: -
len: 15

CDR3nt: TGTGCCAGCAGTTTTCGGGGGACCACTGAAGCTTTCTTT
CDR3aa: CASSFRGTTEAFF
j_gene: TRBJ1-1
abundance: -
v_gene: TRBV28
d_gene: -
len: 13

CDR3nt: TGTGCCAGCAGTTACTCGACAGGGGGTCGGGAGACCCAGTACTTC
CDR3aa: CASSYSTGGRETQYF
j_gene: TRBJ2-5
abundance: -
v_gene: TRBV6-5
d_gene: TRBD1
len: 15

CDR3nt: TGCGCCAGCAGCCAAGGAGTGACTACCTACGAGCAGTACTTC
CDR3aa: CASSQGVTTYEQYF
j_gene: TRBJ2-7
abundance: few
v_gene: TRBV4-3
d_gene: -
len: 14

CDR3nt: TGTGCCAGCAGCGCGGGGGGGGGTGAGCAGTTCTTC
CDR3aa: CASSAGGGEQFF
j_gene: TRBJ2-1
abundance: -
v_gene: TRBV9
d_gene: TRBD2
len: 12

CDR3nt: TGTGCCAGCAGCGTGACAGGGACTGAAGGCTACACCTTC
CDR3aa: CASSVTGTEGYTF
j_gene: TRBJ1-2
abundance: -
v_gene: TRBV7-2
d_gene: TRBD1
len: 13

CDR3nt: TGTGCCAGCAAAGGGGGCGGGGTGGGCACAGATACGCAGTATTTT
CDR3aa: CASKGGGVGTDTQYF
j_gene: TRBJ2-3
abundance: -
v_gene: TRBV7-8
d_gene: -
len: 15

CDR3nt: TGTGCCAGCAGCTTAGGAGGGGGTTACGAAAAACTGTTTTTT
CDR3aa: CASSLGGGYEKLFF
j_gene: TRBJ1-4
abundance: -
v_gene: TRBV7-9
d_gene: -
len: 14

CDR3nt: TGTGCCAGCAGCGCGGGAGAACAAGAGACCCAGTACTTC
CDR3aa: CASSAGEQETQYF
j_gene: TRBJ2-5
abundance: -
v_gene: TRBV7-2
d_gene: TRBD2
len: 13

CDR3nt: TGTGCCAGCAGCTTAGCGTCCGCCAGGGATGGCTACACCTTC
CDR3aa: CASSLASARDGYTF
j_gene: TRBJ1-2
abundance: -
v_gene: TRBV11-2
d_gene: -
len: 14

CDR3nt: TGTGCCAGCAGTGAAAGCCTAGCGGGGGGGAGTTTCGAGACCCAGTACTTC
CDR3aa: CASSESLAGGSFETQYF
j_gene: TRBJ2-5
abundance: -
v_gene: TRBV2
d_gene: TRBD2
len: 17

CDR3nt: TGTGCCAGCAGCTTGACAGGGGCCAACACTGAAGCTTTCTTT
CDR3aa: CASSLTGANTEAFF
j_gene: TRBJ1-1
abundance: -
v_gene: TRBV5-5
d_gene: TRBD1
len: 14

CDR3nt: TGTGCCAGCAGTTCCTCGGCGGGGGGGCCGAACGAGCAGTACTTC
CDR3aa: CASSSSAGGPNEQYF
j_gene: TRBJ2-7
abundance: once
v_gene: TRBV2
d_gene: TRBD2
len: 15

CDR3nt: TGCGCCAGCAGCTCCGGGACAGAACCCTCTGGGGCCAACGTCCTGACTTTC
CDR3aa: CASSSGTEPSGANVLTF
j_gene: TRBJ2-6
abundance: -
v_gene: TRBV5-1
d_gene: TRBD1
len: 17

CDR3nt: TGTGCCAGCAGCCGCGTGCGAGGGGGGGTCTACAATGAGCAGTTCTTC
CDR3aa: CASSRVRGGVYNEQFF
j_gene: TRBJ2-1
abundance: -
v_gene: TRBV14
d_gene: -
len: 16

CDR3nt: TGTGCCAGCAGTTACCGCTCTGAGGGGGGCACAGATACGCAGTATTTT
CDR3aa: CASSYRSEGGTDTQYF
j_gene: TRBJ2-3
abundance: few
v_gene: TRBV6-5
d_gene: -
len: 16

CDR3nt: TGTGCCGTTCGGGGCTCCTACGAGCAGTACTTC
CDR3aa: CAVRGSYEQYF
j_gene: TRBJ2-7
abundance: -
v_gene: TRBV6-1
d_gene: -
len: 11

CDR3nt: TGTGCCAGCAGCTTACGAGGCACTGAAGCTTTCTTT
CDR3aa: CASSLRGTEAFF
j_gene: TRBJ1-1
abundance: -
v_gene: TRBV6-5
d_gene: -
len: 12

CDR3nt: TGTGCCAGCAGTGGTGGGGGGGCGGAAGGCTACACCTTC
CDR3aa: CASSGGGAEGYTF
j_gene: TRBJ1-2
abundance: -
v_gene: TRBV9
d_gene: -
len: 13

CDR3nt: TGTGCCAGCAGCGGAGGGACAGGGTCCGGAGAGACCCAGTACTTC
CDR3aa: CASSGGTGSGETQYF
j_gene: TRBJ2-5
abundance: -
v_gene: TRBV11-2
d_gene: TRBD1
len: 15

CDR3nt: TGTTCCAGCAGCTTACGGACTAGCGGGGGACAAGAGACCCAGTACTTC
CDR3aa: CSSSLRTSGGQETQYF
j_gene: TRBJ2-5
abundance: -
v_gene: TRBV7-9
d_gene: TRBD2
len: 16